This T cell receptor (beta chain) came from a study of OX40 agonist ivuxolimab in advanced cancers. Generated by immunoSEQ multiplex PCR, the TCRdb table keeps only in-frame clones and is missing some. Of under 100,000 clones listed, under 90% are singletons. Trimming shortened V by 4 bases and J by 3 bases, and 25 bases separated the two germline ends. The V gene's germline CDR1 is GTSNPN and CDR2 SVGIG (reference sequence). The CDR3 totals 17 residues. The receptor was isolated from an adult with an advanced solid tumor such as melanoma, head and neck, liver or kidney cancer. Sequences were derived from CD4+ or CD8+ T cells sorted from blood, sampled in a trial of the OX40 agonist ivuxolimab. The chain recombines TRBV30 with TRBJ2-7, with D perhaps being TRBD1 or TRBD2 (5 bases each). CDR3 in DNA: TGTGCCTGGATGGACCCCAATAATCTCCGGGGCCTCTACGAGCAGTACTTC. It translates to CAWMDPNNLRGLYEQYF.